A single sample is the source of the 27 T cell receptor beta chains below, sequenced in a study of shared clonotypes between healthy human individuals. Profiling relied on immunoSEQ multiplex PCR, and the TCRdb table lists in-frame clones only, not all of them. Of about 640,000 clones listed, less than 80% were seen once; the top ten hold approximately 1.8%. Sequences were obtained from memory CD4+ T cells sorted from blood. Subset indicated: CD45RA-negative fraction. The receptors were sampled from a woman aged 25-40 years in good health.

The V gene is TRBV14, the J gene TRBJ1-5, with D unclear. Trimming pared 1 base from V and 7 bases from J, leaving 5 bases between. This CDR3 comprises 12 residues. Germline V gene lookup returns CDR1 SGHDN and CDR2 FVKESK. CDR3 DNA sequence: TGTGCCAGCAGCCAAGCCGGACAGCCCCAGCATTTT. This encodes CASSQAGQPQHF.

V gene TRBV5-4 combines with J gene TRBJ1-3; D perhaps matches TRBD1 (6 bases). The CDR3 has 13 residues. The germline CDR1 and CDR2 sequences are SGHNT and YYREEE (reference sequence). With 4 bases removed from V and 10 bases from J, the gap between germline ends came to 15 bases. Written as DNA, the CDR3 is TGTGCCAGCAGCCGTTCAGGGGAAGGAACCATATATTTT. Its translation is CASSRSGEGTIYF.

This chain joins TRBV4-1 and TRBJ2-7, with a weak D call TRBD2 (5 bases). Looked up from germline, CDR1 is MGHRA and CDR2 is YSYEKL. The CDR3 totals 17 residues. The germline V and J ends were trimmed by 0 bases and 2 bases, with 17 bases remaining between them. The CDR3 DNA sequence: TGCGCCAGCAGCCAAGATTCCCGGGGTGGGGTGGCCTACGAGCAGTACTTC. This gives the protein CASSQDSRGGVAYEQYF.

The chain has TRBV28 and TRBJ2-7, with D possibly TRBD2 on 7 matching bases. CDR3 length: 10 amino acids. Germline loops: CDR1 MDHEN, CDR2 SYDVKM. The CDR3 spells CVGRGLEQYF. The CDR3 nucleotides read TGTGTCGGGCGGGGGCTCGAGCAGTACTTC.

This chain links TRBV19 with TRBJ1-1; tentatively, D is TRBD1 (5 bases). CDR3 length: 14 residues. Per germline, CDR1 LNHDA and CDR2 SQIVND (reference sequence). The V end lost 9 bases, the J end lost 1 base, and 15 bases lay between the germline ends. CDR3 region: CASHSGRRNTEAFF. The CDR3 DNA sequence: TGTGCCAGCCACTCAGGGAGGCGGAACACTGAAGCTTTCTTT.

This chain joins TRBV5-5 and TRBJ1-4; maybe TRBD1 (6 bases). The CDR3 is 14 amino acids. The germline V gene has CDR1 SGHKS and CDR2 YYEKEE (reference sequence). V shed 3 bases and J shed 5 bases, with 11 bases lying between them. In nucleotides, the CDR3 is TGTGCCAGCAGCTCCGGACAGATGAATGAAAAACTGTTTTTT. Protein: CASSSGQMNEKLFF.

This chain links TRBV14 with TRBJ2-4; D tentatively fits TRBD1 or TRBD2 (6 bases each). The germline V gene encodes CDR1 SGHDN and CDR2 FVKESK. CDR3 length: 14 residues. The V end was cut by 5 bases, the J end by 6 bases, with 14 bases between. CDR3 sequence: CASSSPGALNIQYF. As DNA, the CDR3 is TGTGCCAGCAGCTCCCCGGGGGCCTTAAACATTCAGTACTTC.

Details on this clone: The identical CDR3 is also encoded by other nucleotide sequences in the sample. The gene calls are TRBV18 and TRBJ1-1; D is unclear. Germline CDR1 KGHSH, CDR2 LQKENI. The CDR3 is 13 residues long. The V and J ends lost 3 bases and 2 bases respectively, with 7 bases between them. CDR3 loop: CASSPGLNTEAFF. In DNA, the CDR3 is TGTGCCAGCTCACCTGGTCTTAACACTGAAGCTTTCTTT.

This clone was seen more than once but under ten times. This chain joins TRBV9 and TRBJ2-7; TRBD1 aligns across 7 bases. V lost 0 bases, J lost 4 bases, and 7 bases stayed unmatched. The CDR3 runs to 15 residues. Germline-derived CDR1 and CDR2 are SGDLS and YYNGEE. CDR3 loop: CASSVGTGDVYEQYF. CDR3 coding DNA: TGTGCCAGCAGCGTAGGAACAGGGGATGTGTACGAGCAGTACTTC.

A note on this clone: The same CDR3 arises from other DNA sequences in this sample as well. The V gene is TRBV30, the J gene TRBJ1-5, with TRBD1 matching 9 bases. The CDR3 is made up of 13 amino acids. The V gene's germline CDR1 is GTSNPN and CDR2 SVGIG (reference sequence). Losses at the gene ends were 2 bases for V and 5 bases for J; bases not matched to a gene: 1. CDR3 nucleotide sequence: TGTGCCTGGAGTACAGGGGGCGATCAGCCCCAGCATTTT. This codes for CAWSTGGDQPQHF.

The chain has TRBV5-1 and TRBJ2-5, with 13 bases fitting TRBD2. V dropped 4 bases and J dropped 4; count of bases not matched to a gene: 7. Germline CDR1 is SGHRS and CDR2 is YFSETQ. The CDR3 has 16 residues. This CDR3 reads CASSRTSGSSGETQYF. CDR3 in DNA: TGCGCCAGCAGCAGGACTAGCGGGAGTTCGGGAGAGACCCAGTACTTC. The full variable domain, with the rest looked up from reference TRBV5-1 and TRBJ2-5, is KAGVTQTPRYLIKTRGQQVTLSCSPISGHRSVSWYQQTPGQGLQFLFEYFSETQRNKGNFPGRFSGRQFSNSRSEMNVSTLELGDSALYLCASSRTSGSSGETQYFGPGTRLLVL.

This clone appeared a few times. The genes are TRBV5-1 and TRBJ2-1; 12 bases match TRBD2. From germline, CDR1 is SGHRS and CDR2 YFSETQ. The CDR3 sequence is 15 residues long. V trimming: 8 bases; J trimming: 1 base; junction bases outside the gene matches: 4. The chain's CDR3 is CASKGTSGSYNEQFF. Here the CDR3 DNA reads TGCGCCAGTAAGGGGACTAGCGGGTCCTACAATGAGCAGTTCTTC.

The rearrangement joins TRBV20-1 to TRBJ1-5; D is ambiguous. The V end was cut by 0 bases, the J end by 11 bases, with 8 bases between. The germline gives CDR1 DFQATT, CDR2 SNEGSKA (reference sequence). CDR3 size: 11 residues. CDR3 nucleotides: TGCAGTGCTAGAGATGGTGGGTCCCAGCATTTT. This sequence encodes CSARDGGSQHF.

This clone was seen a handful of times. The CDR3 region is CASISVGGNQPQHF. The DNA of the CDR3 is TGTGCCAGCATCTCGGTCGGGGGAAATCAGCCCCAGCATTTT. The V and J genes are TRBV6-1 and TRBJ1-5; a possible D gene is TRBD1 (5 bases). This CDR3 is built from 14 residues. V was cut by 7 bases and J by 4 bases, with 14 bases left in between. The germline gives CDR1 MNHNS, CDR2 SASEGT.

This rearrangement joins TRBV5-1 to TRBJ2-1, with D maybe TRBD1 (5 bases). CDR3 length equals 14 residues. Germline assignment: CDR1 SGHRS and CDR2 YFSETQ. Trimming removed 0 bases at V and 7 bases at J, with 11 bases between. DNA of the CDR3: TGCGCCAGCAGCTTGGGGGAAGGGGATAATGAGCAGTTCTTC. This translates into CASSLGEGDNEQFF.

The CDR3 region has the DNA TGTGCCAGCAGTTACCGCCCACTAGCCGATGAGCAGTTCTTC. Translation: CASSYRPLADEQFF. The chain combines TRBV6-5 with TRBJ2-1; tentatively, D is TRBD2 (6 bases). Trimming took off 2 bases at V and 8 bases at J, with 13 bases between the two ends. The CDR3 loop spans 14 amino acids. Germline V gene data show CDR1 as MNHEY and CDR2 as SVGAGI.

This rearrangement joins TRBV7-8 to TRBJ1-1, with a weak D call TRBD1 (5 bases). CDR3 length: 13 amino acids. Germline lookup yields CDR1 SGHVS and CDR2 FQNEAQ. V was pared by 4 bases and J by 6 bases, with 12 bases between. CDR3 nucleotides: TGTGCCAGCAGCTCCAGGGAGGAAGCTGAAGCTTTCTTT. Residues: CASSSREEAEAFF.

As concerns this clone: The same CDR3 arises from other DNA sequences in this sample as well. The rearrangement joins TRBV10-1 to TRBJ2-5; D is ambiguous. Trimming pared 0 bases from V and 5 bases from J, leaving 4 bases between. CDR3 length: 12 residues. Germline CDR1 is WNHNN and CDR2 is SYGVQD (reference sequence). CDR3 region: CASSESRETQYF. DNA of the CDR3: TGCGCCAGCAGTGAGTCGAGGGAGACCCAGTACTTC.

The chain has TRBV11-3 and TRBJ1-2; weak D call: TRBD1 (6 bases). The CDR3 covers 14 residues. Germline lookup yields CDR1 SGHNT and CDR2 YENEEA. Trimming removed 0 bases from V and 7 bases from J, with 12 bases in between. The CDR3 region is CASSLDGGGGGYTF. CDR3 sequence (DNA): TGTGCCAGCAGCTTAGATGGCGGAGGGGGTGGCTACACCTTC.

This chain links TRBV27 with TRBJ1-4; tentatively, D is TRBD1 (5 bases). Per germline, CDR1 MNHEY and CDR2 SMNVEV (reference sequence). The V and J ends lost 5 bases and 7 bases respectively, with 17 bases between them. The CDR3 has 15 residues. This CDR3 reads CASSTWAGGGEKLFF. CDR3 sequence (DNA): TGTGCCAGCAGTACCTGGGCCGGCGGGGGTGAAAAACTGTTTTTT.

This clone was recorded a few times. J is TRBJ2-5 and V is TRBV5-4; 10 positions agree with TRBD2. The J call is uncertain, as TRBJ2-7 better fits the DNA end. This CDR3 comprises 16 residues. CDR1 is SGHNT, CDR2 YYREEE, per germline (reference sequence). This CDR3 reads CASSLGLAGDLYEQYF. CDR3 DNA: TGTGCCAGCAGCTTGGGACTAGCGGGTGATCTCTACGAGCAGTACTTC.

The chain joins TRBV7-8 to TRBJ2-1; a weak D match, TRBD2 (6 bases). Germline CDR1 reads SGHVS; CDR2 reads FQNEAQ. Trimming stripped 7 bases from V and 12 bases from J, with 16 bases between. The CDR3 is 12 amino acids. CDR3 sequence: CASTSSFGGQFF. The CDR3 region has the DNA TGTGCCAGCACCTCGAGCTTCGGGGGGCAGTTCTTC.

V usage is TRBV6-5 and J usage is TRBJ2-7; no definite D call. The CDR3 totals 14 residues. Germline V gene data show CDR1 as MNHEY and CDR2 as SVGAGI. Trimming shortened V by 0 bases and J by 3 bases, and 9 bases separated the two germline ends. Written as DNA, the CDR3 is TGTGCCAGCAGTTACTCGAAGGGCTACTACGAGCAGTACTTC. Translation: CASSYSKGYYEQYF.

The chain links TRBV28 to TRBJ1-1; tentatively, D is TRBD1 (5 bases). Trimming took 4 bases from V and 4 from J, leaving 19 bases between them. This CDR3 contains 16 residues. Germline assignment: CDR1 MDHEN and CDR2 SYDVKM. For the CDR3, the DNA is TGTGCCAGCAGTTCTCCACCGGGGCAGGGAAGCACTGAAGCTTTCTTT. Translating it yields CASSSPPGQGSTEAFF.

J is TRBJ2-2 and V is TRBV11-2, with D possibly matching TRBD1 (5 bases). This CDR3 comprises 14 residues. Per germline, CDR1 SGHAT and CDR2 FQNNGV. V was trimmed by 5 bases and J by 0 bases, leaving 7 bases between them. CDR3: CASSQTANTGELFF. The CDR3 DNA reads TGTGCCAGCAGCCAGACAGCGAACACCGGGGAGCTGTTTTTT. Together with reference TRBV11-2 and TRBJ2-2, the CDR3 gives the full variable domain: EAGVAQSPRYKIIEKRQSVAFWCNPISGHATLYWYQQILGQGPKLLIQFQNNGVVDDSQLPKDRFSAERLKGVDSTLKIQPAKLEDSAVYLCASSQTANTGELFFGEGSRLTVL.

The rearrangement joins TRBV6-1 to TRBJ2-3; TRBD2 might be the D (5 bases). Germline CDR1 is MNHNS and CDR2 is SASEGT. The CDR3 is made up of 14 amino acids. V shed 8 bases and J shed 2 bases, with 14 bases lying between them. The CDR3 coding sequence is TGTGCCAGCGGTCCTATGAGGGCCACAGATACGCAGTATTTT. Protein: CASGPMRATDTQYF.

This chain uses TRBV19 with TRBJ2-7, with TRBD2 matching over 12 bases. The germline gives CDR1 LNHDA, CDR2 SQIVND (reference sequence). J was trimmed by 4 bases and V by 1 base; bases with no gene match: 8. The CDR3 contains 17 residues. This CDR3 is CASSIGPLAGGQYEQYF. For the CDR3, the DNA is TGTGCCAGTAGTATAGGACCCCTAGCGGGAGGGCAGTACGAGCAGTACTTC.